This TCR beta chain was observed in a study of cytomegalovirus exposure and HLA in healthy donors. Study-level findings and limits: Accurate predictions that matched the HLA-A and HLA-B alleles of most subjects were reportedly made from TCR beta sequences. Later analysis demonstrated an association between a missense DCLRE1C variant and TCR beta V- and J-gene trimming. Most TCR beta V segments were productive about 87% or about 30% of the time in an earlier analysis.

Details on this clone: Its target is unknown.

The donors comprised healthy bone marrow donors. Germline V gives CDR1 SEHNR, CDR2 FQNEAQ (reference sequence). V gave up 5 bases and J gave up 3 bases, with 5 bases separating them. This CDR3 is built from 13 residues. Vbeta (60) and Jbeta (13) primers were used in the PCR. Sequencing was performed with immunoSEQ multiplex PCR; in TCRdb, only in-frame clones are kept and a portion is missing. The sample has about 72,000 clones; the top ten hold approximately 2.9%. The chain carries TRBV7-9 and TRBJ2-6; D not certain. The sample was PBMCs. The clonotype comes from a man aged 35 to 55 in good health and CMV-seronegative. The CDR3 DNA reads TGTGCCAGCAGCCCCTTTGGGGCCAACGTCCTGACTTTC. It yields the protein CASSPFGANVLTF.